The TCR beta chain under discussion was sequenced for a study of blood T cell repertoires in COVID-19. At the level of the study: Material from acute and convalescent COVID-19 was sourced from the United States, Italy and Spain. The analysed material was cDNA or gDNA that came from T cells, B-cell-depleted T cells, or PBMCs.

Original analysis: The assay estimated nucleated cells by amplifying reference gene primers. Data came from immunoSEQ multiplex PCR; TCRdb stores just in-frame clones and leaves some out. The V and J calls and clone size are taken from that table; D and trimming were inferred from the DNA. The sample contains about 350,000 clones, under 95% of which appear only once. Trimming removed 4 bases at V and 3 bases at J, with 8 bases between. This CDR3 contains 13 residues. Germline V gives CDR1 ENHRY, CDR2 SYGVKD. The chain has TRBV10-3 and TRBJ2-3, with D tentatively TRBD2 (6 bases). This receptor was taken from a woman between 18 and 30 years old who had recovered from COVID-19. Input material: peripheral blood. The CDR3 DNA reads as TGTGCCATCAGTGGCGGGACTACAGATACGCAGTATTTT. Its protein is CAISGGTTDTQYF.